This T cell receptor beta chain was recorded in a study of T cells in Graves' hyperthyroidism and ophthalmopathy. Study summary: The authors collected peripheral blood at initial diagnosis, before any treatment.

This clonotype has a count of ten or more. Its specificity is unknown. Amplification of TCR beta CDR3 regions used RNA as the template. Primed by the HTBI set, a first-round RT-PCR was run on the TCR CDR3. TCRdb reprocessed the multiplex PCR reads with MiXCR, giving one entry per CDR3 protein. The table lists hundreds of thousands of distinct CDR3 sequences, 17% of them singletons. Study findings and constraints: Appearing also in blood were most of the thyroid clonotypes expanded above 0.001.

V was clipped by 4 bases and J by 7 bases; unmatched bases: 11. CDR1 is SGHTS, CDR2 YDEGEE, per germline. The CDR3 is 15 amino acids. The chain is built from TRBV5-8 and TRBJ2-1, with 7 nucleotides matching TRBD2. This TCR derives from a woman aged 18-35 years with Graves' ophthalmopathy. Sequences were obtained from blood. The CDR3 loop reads CASSVAGLGENEQFF. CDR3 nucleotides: TGTGCCAGCAGCGTAGCGGGTCTAGGGGAGAATGAGCAGTTCTTC. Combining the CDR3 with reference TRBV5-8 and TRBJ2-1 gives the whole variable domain EAGVTQSPTHLIKTRGQQATLRCSPISGHTSVYWYQQALGLGLQFLLWYDEGEERNRGNFPPRFSGRQFPNYSSELNVNALELEDSALYLCASSVAGLGENEQFFGPGTRLTVL.